The next 26 T cell receptor beta chains were all read from a single sample in a study of blood T cell repertoires in COVID-19. The assay was immunoSEQ multiplex PCR, and TCRdb's table has in-frame clones only and misses some. The data contain 150,000 to 200,000 clones, roughly 86% of them singletons. Sequencing used peripheral blood. These receptors originate from a man aged 35 to 55 with active or convalescent COVID-19.

For this clone: In the same sample, other DNA sequences code for this CDR3. The genes are TRBV5-1 and TRBJ1-1, with TRBD1 identical over 7 bases. The CDR3 loop spans 14 amino acids. J gave up 0 bases and V 5 bases, and 4 bases lay outside the gene matches. CDR1 SGHRS and CDR2 YFSETQ come from the germline V gene. In DNA form, the CDR3 reads TGCGCCAGCAGTCTCGGGACAGTGAACACTGAAGCTTTCTTT. Translation gives CASSLGTVNTEAFF. The complete variable domain, with remaining parts taken from reference TRBV5-1 and TRBJ1-1, reads KAGVTQTPRYLIKTRGQQVTLSCSPISGHRSVSWYQQTPGQGLQFLFEYFSETQRNKGNFPGRFSGRQFSNSRSEMNVSTLELGDSALYLCASSLGTVNTEAFFGQGTRLTVV.

V and J are TRBV5-6 and TRBJ1-4, with 7 bases identical to TRBD1. Germline CDR1 reads SGHDT; CDR2 reads YYEEEE. The length of the CDR3 is 14 residues. J was trimmed by 6 bases and V by 1 base; bases with no gene match: 3. CDR3 region: CASSLPGTDEKLFF. The CDR3 nucleotides are TGTGCCAGCAGCTTGCCAGGGACAGATGAAAAACTGTTTTTT.

V and J are TRBV27 and TRBJ2-7, with D tentatively TRBD2 (6 bases). The CDR3 covers 15 residues. Trimming stripped 2 bases from V and 2 bases from J, with 13 bases between. Germline assignment: CDR1 MNHEY and CDR2 SMNVEV (reference sequence). The CDR3 coding sequence is TGTGCCAGCAGTTTAACCTCGGGGGTTGCCTACGAGCAGTACTTC. This gives the protein CASSLTSGVAYEQYF.

The chain employs TRBV3-1 (or the pseudogene TRBV3-2) and TRBJ2-7; 7 bases are shared with TRBD1. With V trimmed by 3 bases and J by 2 bases, 4 bases remained unmatched. The CDR3 is 14 residues long. Germline V gene lookup returns CDR1 LGHDT and CDR2 YNNKEL (reference sequence). CDR3 DNA: TGTGCCAGCAGCCAGGGGACAGCCACCTACGAGCAGTACTTC. Encoded protein: CASSQGTATYEQYF.

This clone was seen once. A read error may produce the germline difference seen at one junction end. The rearrangement uses TRBV5-1 and TRBJ1-6; unclear D gene. The CDR3 is made up of 14 amino acids. Germline V gene sequence: CDR1 SGHRS, CDR2 YFSETQ. The CDR3 loop reads CASRGVGYDSPLHF. The CDR3 DNA sequence: TGCGCCAGCAGAGGAGTAGGCTATGATTCACCCCTCCACTTT.

V and J are TRBV5-4 and TRBJ1-1; D unclear. Germline CDR1 reads SGHNT; CDR2 reads YYREEE (reference sequence). Trimming stripped 0 bases from V and 8 bases from J, with 8 bases between. CDR3 length equals 12 residues. The CDR3, as DNA: TGTGCCAGCAGCTTGGTGGCAGGCGAAGCTTTCTTT. It codes for CASSLVAGEAFF.

The chain links TRBV21-1 to TRBJ1-3; the table's D call TRBD1 went unverified against the DNA. TRBV21-1 is assigned pseudogene status. The CDR3 spans 17 residues. CDR3 sequence: CASSPHPGQGSGNTIYF. For the CDR3, the DNA is TGTGCCAGCAGCCCCCACCCGGGACAGGGTTCAGGAAACACCATATATTTT.

J is TRBJ2-7 and V is TRBV10-3; weak D call: TRBD1 (5 bases). The germline gives CDR1 ENHRY, CDR2 SYGVKD. This CDR3 comprises 12 residues. This CDR3 is CATTSQGYEQYF. CDR3 in DNA: TGTGCTACCACCTCCCAGGGCTACGAGCAGTACTTC.

J is TRBJ2-4 and V is TRBV7-2, with TRBD1 identical over 9 bases. The ends lost 3 bases at V and 7 bases at J; junction bases unmatched: 4. This CDR3 has 14 residues. Germline V gene data show CDR1 as SGHTA and CDR2 as FQGNSA. For the CDR3, the DNA is TGTGCCAGCAGCTTGACAGGGGGATTGAACATTCAGTACTTC. Protein: CASSLTGGLNIQYF. The complete variable domain, with remaining parts taken from reference TRBV7-2 and TRBJ2-4, reads GAGVSQSPSNKVTEKGKDVELRCDPISGHTALYWYRQSLGQGLEFLIYFQGNSAPDKSGLPSDRFSAERTGGSVSTLTIQRTQQEDSAVYLCASSLTGGLNIQYFGAGTRLSVL.

In this sample, this clone turned up a few times. The chain has TRBV4-2 and TRBJ2-3, with TRBD2 matching 8 bases. Germline-derived CDR1 and CDR2 are LGHNA and YNFKEQ. The CDR3 sequence is 18 residues long. J was trimmed by 1 base and V by 0 bases; bases with no gene match: 9. CDR3 loop: CASSQDLRRGAGTDTQYF. The CDR3, as DNA: TGTGCCAGCAGCCAAGATCTTAGGCGGGGGGCGGGCACAGATACGCAGTATTTT.

The chain has TRBV29-1 and TRBJ1-1, with TRBD1 identical over 10 bases. The germline V gene has CDR1 SQVTM and CDR2 ANQGSEA. After removal of 4 bases from V and 5 bases from J, the junction contained 13 bases not matched to a gene. The CDR3 loop spans 16 amino acids. For the CDR3, the DNA is TGCAGCGTTGTATCGACAGGGGGCGTGGAGGTGACTGAAGCTTTCTTT. This sequence encodes CSVVSTGGVEVTEAFF.

The chain links TRBV5-1 to TRBJ1-1, with TRBD1 identical over 8 bases. This CDR3 region has 13 residues. Looked up from germline, CDR1 is SGHRS and CDR2 is YFSETQ. V lost 8 bases and J lost 6; bases outside the gene matches: 9. The CDR3 nucleotides read TGCGCCAGTTCAGGACAGGGTACGGCTGAAGCTTTCTTT. Its translation is CASSGQGTAEAFF. Full variable domain (rest looked up from reference TRBV5-1 and TRBJ1-1): KAGVTQTPRYLIKTRGQQVTLSCSPISGHRSVSWYQQTPGQGLQFLFEYFSETQRNKGNFPGRFSGRQFSNSRSEMNVSTLELGDSALYLCASSGQGTAEAFFGQGTRLTVV.

This clone was seen more than once but under ten times. The chain uses TRBV19 and TRBJ2-7; 7 bases agree with TRBD1. Trimming took 5 bases from V and 2 from J; bases not matched to a gene: 9. This CDR3 has 15 amino acids. The germline gives CDR1 LNHDA, CDR2 SQIVND (reference sequence). CDR3 residues: CASSPEDRPPYEQYF. The CDR3 nucleotides are TGTGCCAGTAGTCCGGAGGACAGGCCGCCCTACGAGCAGTACTTC.

The chain has TRBV2 and TRBJ2-3; 8 bases fit TRBD2. V dropped 6 bases and J dropped 1; count of bases not matched to a gene: 15. Germline values: CDR1 SNHLY, CDR2 FYNNEI. The CDR3 covers 18 residues. Here the CDR3 reads CASRPGLGGARGTDTQYF. The CDR3 DNA sequence: TGTGCCAGCAGGCCGGGACTAGGAGGGGCGCGGGGCACAGATACGCAGTATTTT.

The J gene is TRBJ1-5, the V gene TRBV4-2, with D perhaps TRBD1 (5 bases). The ends were cut back, 1 base at V and 6 bases at J, with 10 bases in the middle. The CDR3 is 14 amino acids. CDR1 is LGHNA and CDR2 is YNFKEQ in the germline V gene. CDR3 sequence (DNA): TGTGCCAGCAGCCAAGCTTGGGGCGTTCAGCCCCAGCATTTT. Residues: CASSQAWGVQPQHF.

The V call is TRBV2, the J call TRBJ2-5, with D possibly TRBD1 on 5 matching bases. This CDR3 contains 14 residues. Germline V gene data show CDR1 as SNHLY and CDR2 as FYNNEI. V lost 6 bases to trimming and J lost 5 bases, with 16 bases between them. CDR3 residues: CASSDTGPGETQYF. The CDR3 DNA follows: TGTGCCAGCAGCGACACAGGACCGGGCGAGACCCAGTACTTC.

The CDR3 loop is CATSGLAGGPGGNEQFF. The CDR3, as DNA: TGTGCCACCAGCGGACTAGCGGGGGGGCCAGGAGGCAATGAGCAGTTCTTC. This sequence joins TRBV15 and TRBJ2-1; 15 nucleotides match TRBD2. This CDR3 has 17 residues. Germline assignment: CDR1 LNHNV and CDR2 YYDKDF (reference sequence). The ends lost 5 bases at V and 6 bases at J; junction bases unmatched: 8. Variable domain in full (rest from reference TRBV15 and TRBJ2-1): DAMVIQNPRYQVTQFGKPVTLSCSQTLNHNVMYWYQQKSSQAPKLLFHYYDKDFNNEADTPDNFQSRRPNTSFCFLDIRSPGLGDTAMYLCATSGLAGGPGGNEQFFGPGTRLTVL.

As concerns this clone: Other DNA sequences in the same sample also yield this CDR3. The V and J genes are TRBV28 and TRBJ2-4, with D maybe TRBD1 (6 bases). Germline assignment: CDR1 MDHEN and CDR2 SYDVKM. This CDR3 comprises 15 residues. Deletions cut 5 bases from V and 0 bases from J, with 11 bases between. DNA for the CDR3: TGTGCCAGCAGTGTCCGAGGGGGAGCCAAAAACATTCAGTACTTC. Its protein product is CASSVRGGAKNIQYF.

This clone was detected a few times. The chain employs TRBV10-3 and TRBJ1-3; a possible D gene is TRBD1 (5 bases). The CDR3 loop spans 15 amino acids. V was trimmed by 5 bases and J by 1 base, leaving 12 bases between them. Germline V gives CDR1 ENHRY, CDR2 SYGVKD. The CDR3 here is CAISSTAQSGNTIYF. The CDR3 coding sequence is TGTGCCATCAGTTCGACAGCGCAGTCTGGAAACACCATATATTTT.

This clone was picked up a small number of times. This sample includes further DNA sequences coding for the same CDR3. The chain is built from TRBV28 and TRBJ1-2; 7 nucleotides align to TRBD1. V lost 6 bases to trimming and J lost 7 bases; unmatched junction nucleotides: 8. There are 13 residues in the CDR3. Germline V gives CDR1 MDHEN, CDR2 SYDVKM. The CDR3 region is CASRSGGSGGYTF. The DNA of the CDR3 is TGTGCCAGCAGGTCAGGGGGGTCAGGTGGCTACACCTTC.

This clone was counted ten times or more. The gene calls are TRBV19 and TRBJ2-5, with no clear D. In germline, CDR1 is LNHDA, CDR2 SQIVND (reference sequence). The CDR3 is made up of 15 amino acids. The germline V and J ends were trimmed by 2 bases and 4 bases, with 14 bases remaining between them. CDR3 loop: CASSISEAGGETQYF. CDR3 DNA sequence: TGTGCCAGTAGTATAAGTGAGGCCGGTGGAGAGACCCAGTACTTC. The full variable domain, completed using reference TRBV19 and TRBJ2-5, is DGGITQSPKYLFRKEGQNVTLSCEQNLNHDAMYWYRQDPGQGLRLIYYSQIVNDFQKGDIAEGYSVSREKKESFPLTVTSAQKNPTAFYLCASSISEAGGETQYFGPGTRLLVL.

V gene TRBV6-5 combines with J gene TRBJ1-1; no definite D call. CDR1 MNHEY and CDR2 SVGAGI come from the germline V gene. V was cut by 7 bases and J by 1 base, with 4 bases left in between. The CDR3 contains 11 residues. The DNA of the CDR3 is TGTGCCAGCACTAGGAACACTGAAGCTTTCTTT. It is translated as CASTRNTEAFF.

The CDR3 here is CASRQKADSPLHF. Written as DNA, the CDR3 is TGCGCCAGCAGGCAAAAAGCCGATTCACCCCTCCACTTT. The chain combines TRBV5-1 with TRBJ1-6; no firm D call. Germline CDR1 reads SGHRS; CDR2 reads YFSETQ. The V end lost 5 bases, the J end lost 8 bases, and 11 bases lay between the germline ends. The CDR3 is 13 amino acids.

The genes are TRBV5-8 and TRBJ1-2; 7 bases match TRBD1. The length of the CDR3 is 15 residues. The germline V gene has CDR1 SGHTS and CDR2 YDEGEE. V was pared by 0 bases and J by 3 bases, with 5 bases of the junction left unmatched. The DNA of the CDR3 is TGTGCCAGCAGCTTGGTAACGACAGGGCACTATGGCTACACCTTC. Its protein product is CASSLVTTGHYGYTF.

This rearrangement joins TRBV6-5 to TRBJ1-6; D ambiguous. V lost 2 bases, J lost 0 bases, and 8 bases lay in between. CDR3 length: 16 residues. Germline CDR1 and CDR2: MNHEY and SVGAGI. The CDR3 DNA is TGTGCCAGCAGTTACGGCAGTCTCTCCTATAATTCACCCCTCCACTTT. Translated, it gives CASSYGSLSYNSPLHF.

The V and J genes are TRBV30 and TRBJ1-1; TRBD1 agrees at 7 bases. This CDR3 region has 16 residues. V lost 2 bases, J lost 1 base, and 10 bases stayed unmatched. The germline CDR1 and CDR2 sequences are GTSNPN and SVGIG (reference sequence). CDR3 nucleotides: TGTGCCTGGAGTTGGCCTCTGGCAGGGGGGAACACTGAAGCTTTCTTT. It translates to CAWSWPLAGGNTEAFF.